The subject of this entry is one T cell receptor (beta chain). Antigen specificity is unknown. This record comes from a study of monozygotic twins with inflammatory bowel disease. There were approximately 3,600 ng of total RNA used for each TCR library. Reanalyzing the 5' RACE reads, TCRdb keeps one entry per CDR3 protein, without DNA. The repertoire table contains about 440,000 distinct CDR3 sequences. The study's findings and limits: No repertoire similarity difference was seen between concordant and discordant twins; power was possibly limited. Whereas healthy co-twins had higher TCRbeta diversity (inverse Simpson), IBD patients had lower diversity.

The specimen was blood. This clonotype originated in a human donor with ulcerative colitis or Crohn's disease, or a healthy co-twin of an affected twin (not recorded which).

The chain's CDR3 is CATRVTGELFF. The chain has TRBV6-1 and TRBJ2-2; checking the TCRdb D call of TRBD1 is not possible without DNA. CDR1 is MNHNS, CDR2 SASEGT, per germline. CDR3 length: 11 amino acids.